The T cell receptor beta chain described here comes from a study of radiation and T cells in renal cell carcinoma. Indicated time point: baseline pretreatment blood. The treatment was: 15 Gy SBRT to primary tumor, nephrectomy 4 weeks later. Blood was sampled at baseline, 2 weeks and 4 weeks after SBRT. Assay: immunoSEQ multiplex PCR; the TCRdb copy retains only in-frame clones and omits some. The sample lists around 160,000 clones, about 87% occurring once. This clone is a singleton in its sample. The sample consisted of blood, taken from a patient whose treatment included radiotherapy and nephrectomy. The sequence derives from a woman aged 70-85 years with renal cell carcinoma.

CDR3 region: CASSSGGRPDTQYF. The CDR3 DNA sequence: TGCGCCAGCAGCTCGGGGGGGCGACCAGATACGCAGTATTTT. The rearrangement uses TRBV5-1 and TRBJ2-3; 8 bases are a match to TRBD2. Germline V gene lookup returns CDR1 SGHRS and CDR2 YFSETQ. Trimming took 3 bases from V and 4 from J; bases not matched to a gene: 4. The CDR3 has 14 residues.